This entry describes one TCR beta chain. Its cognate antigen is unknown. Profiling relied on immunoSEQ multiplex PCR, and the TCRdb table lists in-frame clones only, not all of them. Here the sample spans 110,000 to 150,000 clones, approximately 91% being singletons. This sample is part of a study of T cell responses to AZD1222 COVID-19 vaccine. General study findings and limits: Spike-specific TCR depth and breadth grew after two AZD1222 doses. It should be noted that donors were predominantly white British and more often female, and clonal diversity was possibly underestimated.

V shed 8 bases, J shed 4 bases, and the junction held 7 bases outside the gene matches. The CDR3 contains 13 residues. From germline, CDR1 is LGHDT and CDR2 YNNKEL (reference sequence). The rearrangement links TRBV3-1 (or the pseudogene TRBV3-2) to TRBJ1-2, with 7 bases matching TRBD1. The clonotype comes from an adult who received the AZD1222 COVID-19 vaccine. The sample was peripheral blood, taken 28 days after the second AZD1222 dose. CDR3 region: CASGPGTAYGYTF. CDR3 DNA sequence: TGTGCCAGCGGCCCGGGGACAGCCTATGGCTACACCTTC.